These T cell receptor beta chains were read from a single sample in a study of T cell repertoires in cytomegalovirus infection. These receptors' targets are unknown. One entry per CDR3 protein, called by TCRdb with MiXCR from the reads. The sample lists 900,000 to 950,000 distinct CDR3 sequences, about a third seen once, with more than 12% in the top ten. The sequences come from cultured CD8+ T cells from PBMCs, collected from culture after CMV antigen stimulation. These receptors were taken from a human donor in good health (CMV status not recorded). Some clones in this sample may be carry-over from other donors' samples. Each CDR3 is given with its conserved first and last residue.

v_call	j_call	cdr3_aa
TRBV7-6	TRBJ1-3	CASSQRQSSGNTIYF
TRBV5-1	TRBJ2-1	CASSIKSGPSYNEQFF
TRBV7-9	TRBJ2-1	CASSKEGTTYNEQFF
TRBV7-2	TRBJ2-3	CASSASPGQGRTDTQYF
TRBV5-5	TRBJ1-2	CASSLRWEVGYTF
TRBV7-9	TRBJ1-2	CASSLSRDGYTF
TRBV27	TRBJ2-2	CASSFSLLGAGELFF
TRBV6-1	TRBJ1-4	CASTETERATNEKLFF
TRBV12-3/TRBV12-4	TRBJ2-7	CASSSTGYEDDHEQYF
TRBV10-3	TRBJ2-7	CAIRTEYYEQYF
TRBV29-1	TRBJ2-7	CSVALLAGDEQYF
TRBV20-1	TRBJ2-1	CSLTGPYNEQFF
TRBV28	TRBJ2-2	CASSFWGAVNTGELFF
TRBV7-2	TRBJ2-5	CASSTWTGEGETQYF
TRBV5-1	TRBJ1-4	CASSFTGQGEKLFF
TRBV27	TRBJ1-5	CASSSAGGIERAQHF
TRBV12-3/TRBV12-4	TRBJ1-2	CASSLRVGNYGYTF
TRBV2	TRBJ2-7	CASSPRLGYEQYF
TRBV14	TRBJ1-3	CASSPGPDGNTIYF
TRBV11-2	TRBJ2-1	CASSLAGSDGYNEQFF
TRBV7-6	TRBJ2-7	CASSLFSDWREQYF
TRBV7-8	TRBJ2-7	CASSLFRRGSYEQYF
TRBV12-3/TRBV12-4	TRBJ2-1	CASSHGRYEQFF
TRBV7-8	TRBJ2-1	CASSQTGFNEQFF
TRBV3-1	TRBJ1-1	CASSPHRYSGGTEAFF
TRBV28	TRBJ2-3	CASSSRTEARGTDTQYF
TRBV9	TRBJ2-7	CASSVVAGGPPYEQYF
TRBV7-2	TRBJ2-3	CASSLLGTSGADTQYF
TRBV7-9	TRBJ1-4	CASSLGTKPEREKLFF
TRBV6-1	TRBJ2-5	CASSDAGGVRETQYF
TRBV4-3	TRBJ2-2	CASSQVGDRDTGELFF
TRBV20-1	TRBJ2-1	CSARDAAGGAYNEQFF
TRBV3-1	TRBJ2-7	CASSQEGGPYEQYF
TRBV15	TRBJ2-1	CATSREGGLNSYNEQFF
TRBV6-5	TRBJ2-3	CASSYSPGLAGRVGDTQYF
TRBV6-6	TRBJ2-7	CASSYNSFYEQYF
TRBV5-5	TRBJ2-1	CASSLSSGTGASSPFF
TRBV27	TRBJ2-3	CASSLGPRPDTQYF
TRBV6-6	TRBJ1-4	CASSSQGGGPSLGEKLFF
TRBV7-9	TRBJ2-1	CASSWTARSSYNEQFF
TRBV9	TRBJ1-3	CASSALLDKYGNTIYF
TRBV27	TRBJ2-1	CASSLSGGTSYNEQFF
TRBV10-3	TRBJ1-1	CAISGGRGGTEAFF
TRBV4-2	TRBJ2-1	CASSAPREQFF
TRBV7-2	TRBJ2-3	CASSQRGFFTDTQYF
TRBV5-6	TRBJ1-5	CASSFGTSKGQPQHF
TRBV6-2/TRBV6-3	TRBJ2-2	CASSYNPANTGELFF
TRBV6-2/TRBV6-3	TRBJ2-5	CASSYPGQGWETQYF
TRBV24-1	TRBJ2-1	CATSDHTDEQFF
TRBV10-3	TRBJ1-1	CAISPPRGLTAFF
TRBV7-9	TRBJ1-1	CASSFGQNMNTEAFF
TRBV10-2	TRBJ2-2	CASSEGGHLNTGELFF
TRBV9	TRBJ2-5	CASSGGLAGAETQYF
TRBV6-1	TRBJ2-7	CASSEGGPTGEQYF